The 21 T cell receptor beta chains below were found in one sample sequenced in a study of cytomegalovirus exposure and HLA in healthy donors. The PCR had 60 Vbeta and 13 Jbeta primers. Sequencing used immunoSEQ multiplex PCR; TCRdb keeps in-frame clones, though not all of them. The table has over 50,000 clones, about 77% seen once; the top ten hold less than 3%. Sequenced: PBMCs. All receptors come from a female donor in good health and CMV-seronegative.

The chain uses TRBV7-2 and TRBJ2-1; 8 bases match TRBD2. Per the germline V gene, CDR1 is SGHTA and CDR2 is FQGNSA. Unmatched junction bases numbered 7, after V lost 0 bases and J lost 9 bases. The CDR3 runs 15 residues. In nucleotides, the CDR3 is TGTGCCAGCAGCTTAGCCGGGACTAGGTTGGTTGAGCAGTTCTTC. It codes for CASSLAGTRLVEQFF.

CDR3 sequence reads: CAWSQRALRGLNYGYTF. The CDR3 DNA sequence: TGTGCCTGGAGTCAGCGGGCCCTACGGGGTCTTAACTATGGCTACACCTTC. V gene TRBV30 combines with J gene TRBJ1-2; D not certain. This CDR3 has 17 amino acids. V lost 2 bases, J lost 1 base, and 20 bases lay in between. Germline CDR1 GTSNPN, CDR2 SVGIG (reference sequence).

For this clone: One end of the junction varies from germline; a read error may be responsible. The chain joins TRBV7-9 to TRBJ2-7, with TRBD2 identical over 9 bases. The V gene's germline CDR1 is SEHNR and CDR2 FQNEAQ (reference sequence). CDR3 length: 17 residues. The CDR3 region is CSSSLWRLAGYSYEQYF. Written as DNA, the CDR3 is TGTTCCAGCAGCCTTTGGCGGCTAGCGGGGTATTCCTACGAGCAGTACTTC.

V is TRBV5-1 and J is TRBJ2-3; the match to TRBD1 covers 9 bases. The CDR3 is 14 residues long. The germline V gene encodes CDR1 SGHRS and CDR2 YFSETQ. Trimming at V came to 4 bases and at J to 6 bases, leaving 6 bases not matched to a gene. The CDR3 DNA sequence: TGCGCCAGCAGCCCGATACAGGGGGCGGATACGCAGTATTTT. It codes for CASSPIQGADTQYF.

The genes are TRBV2 and TRBJ1-5; the D gene is possibly TRBD1 (5 bases). Trimming removed 6 bases from V and 3 bases from J, with 12 bases in between. The CDR3 consists of 14 residues. CDR1 is SNHLY, CDR2 FYNNEI, per germline. The CDR3 spells CASRPDTDNQPQHF. The CDR3 coding sequence is TGTGCCAGCAGACCGGACACGGACAATCAGCCCCAGCATTTT.

This clone was recorded only once. The V and J genes are TRBV18 and TRBJ2-1, with 8 bases identical to TRBD1. Germline V gives CDR1 KGHSH, CDR2 LQKENI. The CDR3 has 15 residues. The junction had 1 base not matched to a gene; V was cut back by 3 bases and J by 0 bases. The CDR3 is CASSPTGVSYNEQFF. The DNA of the CDR3 is TGTGCCAGCTCACCGACAGGGGTCTCCTACAATGAGCAGTTCTTC. The whole variable domain, remainder taken from reference TRBV18 and TRBJ2-1, is NAGVMQNPRHLVRRRGQEARLRCSPMKGHSHVYWYRQLPEEGLKFMVYLQKENIIDESGMPKERFSAEFPKEGPSILRIQQVVRGDSAAYFCASSPTGVSYNEQFFGPGTRLTVL.

This chain links TRBV1 with TRBJ2-3; the table gives TRBD2 as D, unverified against the DNA. TRBV1 is deemed a pseudogene. The CDR3 covers 17 residues. CDR3: CTSSHRPAGGWEDTQYF. CDR3 sequence (DNA): TGCACCAGCAGCCACCGACCGGCGGGAGGATGGGAAGATACGCAGTATTTT.

This chain connects TRBV6-6 to TRBJ2-5; possible D gene TRBD2, 5 bases. Germline V CDR1 and CDR2: MNHNY, SVGAGI (reference sequence). Between the trimmed V and J ends, which lost 7 bases and 4 bases, there was a span of 13 bases. The CDR3 is made up of 13 amino acids. The CDR3, as DNA: TGTGCCAGCAACGACCGGGGTGGAGAGACCCAGTACTTC. Translation gives CASNDRGGETQYF.

DNA for the CDR3: TGTGCCAGCAGATCCGAAGAGACCCAGTACTTC. Amino acid sequence: CASRSEETQYF. This chain joins TRBV21-1 and TRBJ2-5; the table's D gene call, TRBD2, was not cross checked with the DNA. TRBV21-1 is given as a pseudogene. This CDR3 is 11 amino acids long.

The chain uses TRBV11-2 and TRBJ2-7, with 11 bases that match TRBD2. The CDR3 extends over 15 amino acids. The V and J ends lost 5 bases and 4 bases, in that order; junction bases with no gene match: 7. Germline V gene sequence: CDR1 SGHAT, CDR2 FQNNGV. In DNA form, the CDR3 reads TGTGCCAGCAGCATCACTAGCGGGAGTTCATACGAGCAGTACTTC. Encoded protein: CASSITSGSSYEQYF. Filled out from reference TRBV11-2 and TRBJ2-7, the complete variable domain reads EAGVAQSPRYKIIEKRQSVAFWCNPISGHATLYWYQQILGQGPKLLIQFQNNGVVDDSQLPKDRFSAERLKGVDSTLKIQPAKLEDSAVYLCASSITSGSSYEQYFGPGTRLTVT.

The J gene is TRBJ2-7, the V gene TRBV6-1; 9 bases agree with TRBD1. V was clipped by 4 bases and J by 6 bases; unmatched bases: 10. The CDR3 is 15 amino acids. CDR1 is MNHNS, CDR2 SASEGT, per germline. CDR3 in DNA: TGTGCCAGCAGTGCCTCCGGGACAGGGCTCCTCGAGCAGTACTTC. It translates to CASSASGTGLLEQYF.

The J gene is TRBJ2-6, the V gene TRBV9, with 10 bases fitting TRBD1. V gave up 3 bases and J gave up 2 bases; unmatched junction bases: 8. CDR3 size: 18 residues. Germline V gives CDR1 SGDLS, CDR2 YYNGEE. Here the CDR3 DNA reads TGTGCCAGCAGCGCAGACAGGGGGCGCCTAGCTGGGGCCAACGTCCTGACTTTC. This sequence encodes CASSADRGRLAGANVLTF.

The chain employs TRBV7-2 and TRBJ2-5, with 10 nucleotides matching TRBD1. Germline CDR1 SGHTA, CDR2 FQGNSA. The CDR3 covers 15 residues. The V gene end was trimmed by 2 bases and the J gene end by 7 bases; junction bases not matched to a gene: 7. As DNA, the CDR3 is TGTGCCAGCAGCTTAATTTGGACAGGGGGAGTGACCCAGTACTTC. It is translated as CASSLIWTGGVTQYF. Full variable domain (remainder filled in from reference TRBV7-2 and TRBJ2-5): GAGVSQSPSNKVTEKGKDVELRCDPISGHTALYWYRQSLGQGLEFLIYFQGNSAPDKSGLPSDRFSAERTGGSVSTLTIQRTQQEDSAVYLCASSLIWTGGVTQYFGPGTRLLVL.

J is TRBJ2-5 and V is TRBV29-1; 8 nucleotides line up with TRBD1. The germline gives CDR1 SQVTM, CDR2 ANQGSEA. The CDR3 runs 13 residues. After removal of 6 bases from V and 5 bases from J, the junction contained 8 bases not matched to a gene. CDR3 amino acids: CSVRQGSSETQYF. CDR3 coding DNA: TGCAGCGTGAGACAGGGGTCGTCGGAGACCCAGTACTTC.

The chain carries TRBV11-2 and TRBJ2-1; 9 nucleotides agree with TRBD2. Germline loops: CDR1 SGHAT, CDR2 FQNNGV. This CDR3 has 15 residues. The V gene end was trimmed by 1 base and the J gene end by 6 bases; junction bases not matched to a gene: 4. Here the CDR3 DNA reads TGTGCCAGCAGCTTAGCCGGCGGGAGGGCCAATGAGCAGTTCTTC. It translates to CASSLAGGRANEQFF.

The chain is built from TRBV7-9 and TRBJ1-6, with 7 positions matching TRBD1. Trimming took 6 bases from V and 9 from J; bases not matched to a gene: 8. The CDR3 loop spans 14 amino acids. Germline-derived CDR1 and CDR2 are SEHNR and FQNEAQ (reference sequence). Written as DNA, the CDR3 is TGTGCCAGCAGAAAAACAGGGGATGGTTCACCCCTCCACTTT. Protein sequence: CASRKTGDGSPLHF.

This sequence joins TRBV7-9 and TRBJ2-5, with 12 bases aligning to TRBD2. This CDR3 region has 16 residues. CDR1 and CDR2 (germline): SEHNR, FQNEAQ (reference sequence). V lost 1 base and J lost 1; bases outside the gene matches: 1. The CDR3 here is CASSLGLAGAQETQYF. CDR3 nucleotide sequence: TGTGCCAGCAGCTTAGGACTAGCGGGAGCCCAAGAGACCCAGTACTTC.

This sequence joins TRBV7-2 and TRBJ2-7, with D maybe TRBD1 (6 bases). Per the germline V gene, CDR1 is SGHTA and CDR2 is FQGNSA. V lost 5 bases and J lost 2, with 19 bases in between. The CDR3 covers 16 residues. The CDR3 region is CASSPRQVPSPYEQYF. The DNA of the CDR3 is TGTGCCAGCAGCCCCCGACAGGTCCCTTCTCCCTACGAGCAGTACTTC.

The rearrangement joins TRBV5-1 to TRBJ2-2; 11 bases map to TRBD1. In germline, CDR1 is SGHRS, CDR2 YFSETQ. With 4 bases clipped from V and 5 bases from J, the junction kept 7 bases outside the gene matches. The CDR3 extends over 16 amino acids. CDR3 coding DNA: TGCGCCAGCAGCGTGACCCGGGACAGGGGGACCGGGGAGCTGTTTTTT. Encoded protein: CASSVTRDRGTGELFF.

The chain has TRBV18 and TRBJ2-7, with 9 bases aligning to TRBD1. After removal of 6 bases from V and 0 bases from J, the junction contained 6 bases not matched to a gene. This CDR3 region has 15 residues. Per germline, CDR1 KGHSH and CDR2 LQKENI. CDR3 region: CASSPRTGASYEQYF. The CDR3 nucleotides read TGTGCCAGCTCCCCCAGGACAGGGGCCTCCTACGAGCAGTACTTC.

J is TRBJ1-1 and V is TRBV9; D may be TRBD1 (5 bases). The CDR3 has 15 amino acids. Trimming shortened V by 4 bases and J by 0 bases, and 13 bases separated the two germline ends. Looked up from germline, CDR1 is SGDLS and CDR2 is YYNGEE. CDR3 DNA: TGTGCCAGCAGCAATCCAGGGTCCATGAACACTGAAGCTTTCTTT. This translates into CASSNPGSMNTEAFF.